Listed here are 23 T cell receptor beta chains from one sample, sequenced in a study of blood T cell repertoires in COVID-19. Using immunoSEQ multiplex PCR, the repertoire was profiled, and TCRdb retains in-frame clones only, with some absent. This repertoire shows about 160,000 clones, roughly 84% found once; its top ten account for 7%. Sequenced material: PBMCs or T cells enriched from blood (not recorded which). Receptors were obtained from a woman aged 45-60 years who had recovered from COVID-19.

The V gene is TRBV6-6, the J gene TRBJ2-7; the D gene is possibly TRBD2 (6 bases). This CDR3 spans 15 amino acids. Trimming pared 0 bases from V and 6 bases from J, leaving 15 bases between. CDR1 is MNHNY and CDR2 is SVGAGI in the germline V gene (reference sequence). The CDR3 is CASSYSSAGLGEQYF. The CDR3 DNA is TGTGCCAGCAGTTACTCCTCCGCGGGATTAGGCGAGCAGTACTTC.

The chain uses TRBV19 and TRBJ1-5; D possibly corresponds to TRBD1 (5 bases). V shed 3 bases and J shed 2 bases, with 8 bases lying between them. This CDR3 comprises 14 residues. In germline, CDR1 is LNHDA, CDR2 SQIVND (reference sequence). As DNA, the CDR3 is TGTGCCAGTAGTATCGGCAGGGGCAATCAGCCCCAGCATTTT. Translation gives CASSIGRGNQPQHF.

This chain's CDR3 is CASRQSPSGSNTQYF. CDR3 bases: TGTGCCAGCAGGCAGTCTCCTAGCGGGAGTAATACGCAGTATTTT. The rearrangement joins TRBV27 to TRBJ2-3, with 10 bases fitting TRBD2. Germline CDR1 and CDR2: MNHEY and SMNVEV (reference sequence). This CDR3 spans 15 amino acids. After removal of 6 bases from V and 7 bases from J, the junction contained 10 bases not matched to a gene.

This sequence joins TRBV4-1 and TRBJ2-1, with 9 bases matching TRBD1. CDR1 is MGHRA and CDR2 is YSYEKL in the germline V gene. With 2 bases clipped from V and 3 bases from J, the junction kept 2 bases outside the gene matches. The CDR3 totals 15 residues. As DNA, the CDR3 is TGCGCCAGCAGCCAACCGGGACAGGGCTACAATGAGCAGTTCTTC. Translating it yields CASSQPGQGYNEQFF.

The rearrangement uses TRBV19 and TRBJ2-7, with a weak D call TRBD1 (5 bases). Germline assignment: CDR1 LNHDA and CDR2 SQIVND (reference sequence). The CDR3 has 12 residues. Deletions cut 9 bases from V and 5 bases from J, with 14 bases between. In DNA, the CDR3 is TGTGCCAGCTCCGACAGACTCCACGAGCAGTACTTC. Translating it yields CASSDRLHEQYF.

This sequence joins TRBV2 and TRBJ2-4; 9 bases agree with TRBD1. Germline V gives CDR1 SNHLY, CDR2 FYNNEI. The ends lost 7 bases at V and 5 bases at J; junction bases unmatched: 9. The CDR3 spans 15 residues. The CDR3 DNA reads TGTGCCAGCATTCGTCCGGGACAGGGCCAAAACATTCAGTACTTC. Translating gives CASIRPGQGQNIQYF.

The rearrangement joins TRBV6-5 to TRBJ1-5; D perhaps matches TRBD1 (6 bases). Looked up from germline, CDR1 is MNHEY and CDR2 is SVGAGI. V lost 7 bases and J 5 bases, leaving 9 bases between the germline ends. The CDR3 consists of 12 residues. The CDR3 here is CASTTGDQPQHF. The CDR3, as DNA: TGTGCCAGCACGACAGGCGATCAGCCCCAGCATTTT.

The chain uses TRBV2 and TRBJ1-4; D not certain. Germline V gene sequence: CDR1 SNHLY, CDR2 FYNNEI. V lost 5 bases and J lost 17, with 18 bases in between. The CDR3 consists of 12 residues. In nucleotides, the CDR3 is TGTGCCAGCAGTCTTCGGGAAACCTTTTTATTTTTT. Translated, it gives CASSLRETFLFF. The full variable domain, with the rest looked up from reference TRBV2 and TRBJ1-4, is EPEVTQTPSHQVTQMGQEVILRCVPISNHLYFYWYRQILGQKVEFLVSFYNNEISEKSEIFDDQFSVERPDGSNFTLKIRSTKLEDSAMYFCASSLRETFLFFGSGTQLSVL.

This chain joins TRBV12-3 or TRBV12-4 and TRBJ1-2; D is uncertain. V was clipped by 5 bases and J by 8 bases, with 15 bases between them. This CDR3 is built from 13 residues. This CDR3 reads CASSGTRHVGYTF. The CDR3 region has the DNA TGTGCCAGCAGTGGAACCCGACACGTCGGCTACACCTTC.

This CDR3 is CASSLDRGRETQYF. The CDR3 bases are TGTGCCAGCAGCTTAGACAGAGGGAGAGAGACCCAGTACTTC. The chain combines TRBV7-9 with TRBJ2-5; D may be TRBD2 (5 bases). Trimming shortened V by 1 base and J by 4 bases, and 10 bases separated the two germline ends. This CDR3 comprises 14 residues. CDR1 and CDR2 from the germline V gene are SEHNR and FQNEAQ (reference sequence).

This clone was recorded only once. The chain is built from TRBV10-3 and TRBJ2-1; 12 nucleotides line up with TRBD2. V shed 3 bases, J shed 8 bases, and the junction held 5 bases outside the gene matches. The CDR3 runs 15 residues. CDR1 and CDR2 from the germline V gene are ENHRY and SYGVKD. This CDR3 is CAISDLAGGPYEQFF. In nucleotides, the CDR3 is TGTGCCATCAGTGATCTAGCGGGAGGGCCTTATGAGCAGTTCTTC.

V usage is TRBV9 and J usage is TRBJ1-3, with D possibly being TRBD1 (5 bases). V was pared by 0 bases and J by 0 bases, with 10 bases between. CDR1 and CDR2 (germline): SGDLS, YYNGEE. The CDR3 runs to 16 residues. The CDR3 nucleotides read TGTGCCAGCAGCGTAGGGGGCTCCAACTCTGGAAACACCATATATTTT. It encodes CASSVGGSNSGNTIYF.

Comments on this clone: The junction does not match germline at one end; this may be a read error. The rearrangement joins TRBV7-7 to TRBJ2-1; D perhaps matches TRBD2 (5 bases). Germline assignment: CDR1 SSHAT and CDR2 FNYEAQ (reference sequence). CDR3 length: 16 amino acids. CDR3: CASSSERPISYNEQFF. The CDR3 nucleotides read TGTGCTAGCAGCTCCGAGCGGCCCATCTCCTACAATGAGCAGTTCTTC.

The V call is TRBV30, the J call TRBJ2-2, with TRBD1 identical over 8 bases. The V and J ends lost 5 bases and 3 bases, in that order; junction bases with no gene match: 2. Germline V lookup: CDR1 GTSNPN, CDR2 SVGIG (reference sequence). This CDR3 comprises 13 residues. In DNA form, the CDR3 reads TGTGCCTGGGGGACAGGCTACACCGGGGAGCTGTTTTTT. Amino acids: CAWGTGYTGELFF.

The rearrangement uses TRBV5-1 and TRBJ2-6, with D possibly TRBD2 on 5 matching bases. CDR3 length: 18 residues. V lost 1 base, J lost 1 base, and 15 bases lay in between. CDR1 and CDR2 from the germline V gene are SGHRS and YFSETQ. CDR3 sequence (DNA): TGCGCCAGCAGCTTGAGGAAGATGACGGGGTCTGGGGCCAACGTCCTGACTTTC. Residues: CASSLRKMTGSGANVLTF.

V is TRBV30 and J is TRBJ2-6; D may be TRBD1 (6 bases). The germline gives CDR1 GTSNPN, CDR2 SVGIG (reference sequence). Trimming cost V 3 bases and J 0 bases, with 15 bases left between them. The CDR3 consists of 17 residues. The DNA for the CDR3 is TGTGCCTGGAGCCCTTCCGACAGGTTCTCTGGGGCCAACGTCCTGACTTTC. Translated: CAWSPSDRFSGANVLTF.

The chain employs TRBV19 and TRBJ2-7, with 7 bases that match TRBD1. This CDR3 contains 14 residues. With V trimmed by 7 bases and J by 2 bases, 8 bases remained unmatched. In germline, CDR1 is LNHDA, CDR2 SQIVND (reference sequence). In DNA, the CDR3 is TGTGCCAGTACTCCCGCGCAGGGGGCCTACGAGCAGTACTTC. The encoded protein is CASTPAQGAYEQYF.

As to this clone: An end of the junction does not agree with germline; a read error may underlie this. The V gene is TRBV19, the J gene TRBJ1-5; the match to TRBD1 covers 7 bases. CDR3 size: 15 residues. The germline CDR1 and CDR2 sequences are LNHDA and SQIVND (reference sequence). The CDR3 here is CASSGQAAINEPQHF. DNA of the CDR3: TGTGCCAGTAGTGGACAGGCAGCAATCAATGAGCCCCAGCATTTT.

The chain recombines TRBV4-3 with TRBJ1-5; D unresolved. The germline V gene encodes CDR1 LGHNA and CDR2 YSLEER. V dropped 0 bases and J dropped 4 bases, with 16 bases sitting between them. This CDR3 comprises 17 residues. CDR3 bases: TGCGCCAGCAGCCAAGATCGCCAGGCCGCCCCAAATCAGCCCCAGCATTTT. This encodes CASSQDRQAAPNQPQHF.

The chain is built from TRBV7-3 and TRBJ2-1; 7 nucleotides align to TRBD2. Trimming removed 5 bases from V and 9 bases from J; junction bases left unmatched: 16. CDR1 and CDR2 from the germline V gene are SGHTA and FQGTGA. The CDR3 extends over 16 amino acids. As DNA, the CDR3 is TGTGCCAGCAGCCTGGGGAGAGGACTGACGGGGGGTGAGCAGTTCTTC. Protein product: CASSLGRGLTGGEQFF.

The V and J genes are TRBV4-1 and TRBJ1-3; D possibly corresponds to TRBD1 (5 bases). V was cut by 3 bases and J by 0 bases, with 15 bases left in between. Germline CDR1 reads MGHRA; CDR2 reads YSYEKL. This CDR3 contains 17 residues. CDR3 sequence: CASSHQMGRSSGNTIYF. CDR3 nucleotides: TGCGCCAGCAGCCACCAAATGGGGCGGTCCTCTGGAAACACCATATATTTT.

J is TRBJ1-2 and V is TRBV7-9, with D possibly matching TRBD1 (6 bases). The V gene lost 5 bases and the J gene lost 8 bases, with 15 bases spanning the gap. CDR1 and CDR2 (germline): SEHNR, FQNEAQ (reference sequence). This CDR3 contains 13 residues. The CDR3 nucleotides read TGTGCCAGCAGCCTCCGGACAGAGGGCGGCTACACCTTC. Protein: CASSLRTEGGYTF.

V and J are TRBV10-3 and TRBJ2-7; 10 bases fit TRBD1. Unmatched junction bases numbered 15, after V lost 10 bases and J lost 6 bases. The CDR3 loop spans 15 amino acids. Per germline, CDR1 ENHRY and CDR2 SYGVKD. CDR3 sequence: CATAGPGQGISEQYF. The CDR3 nucleotides are TGTGCCACAGCCGGACCGGGACAGGGGATTAGCGAGCAGTACTTC.